This T cell receptor beta chain was sequenced during a study of T cells in Graves' hyperthyroidism and ophthalmopathy. This clonotype occurred many times. Trimming pared 1 base from V and 2 bases from J, leaving 11 bases between. The CDR3 covers 14 residues. Germline V CDR1 and CDR2: GTSNPN, SVGIG (reference sequence). The TCR beta CDR3 regions underwent amplification using RNA transcripts as the source. The HTBI primer set drove a first-round RT-PCR of the TCR CDR3. TCRdb independently ran MiXCR on the multiplex PCR reads; one entry per CDR3 protein. The data hold approximately 690,000 distinct CDR3 sequences, with 20% to 25% observed a single time.

This clonotype was obtained from a man aged 25-40 years with Graves' ophthalmopathy. The sequenced sample consisted of blood. V gene TRBV30 combines with J gene TRBJ1-2; D is uncertain. Here the CDR3 reads CAWSGPKRNYGYTF. The CDR3 DNA is TGTGCCTGGAGTGGGCCAAAAAGAAACTATGGCTACACCTTC. The full variable domain, its missing parts supplied by reference TRBV30 and TRBJ1-2, is SQTIHQWPATLVQPVGSPLSLECTVEGTSNPNLYWYRQAAGRGLQLLFYSVGIGQISSEVPQNLSASRPQDRQFILSSKKLLLSDSGFYLCAWSGPKRNYGYTFGSGTRLTVV.